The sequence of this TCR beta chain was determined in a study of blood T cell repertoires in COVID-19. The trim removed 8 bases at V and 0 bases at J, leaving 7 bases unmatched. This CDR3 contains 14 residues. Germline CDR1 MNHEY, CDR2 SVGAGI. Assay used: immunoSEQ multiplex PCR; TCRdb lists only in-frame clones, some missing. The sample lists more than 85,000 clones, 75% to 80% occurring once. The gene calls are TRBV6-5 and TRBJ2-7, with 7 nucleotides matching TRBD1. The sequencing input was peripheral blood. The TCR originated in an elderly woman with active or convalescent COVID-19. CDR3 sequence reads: CASHQGGSSYEQYF. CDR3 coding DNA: TGTGCCAGCCATCAAGGGGGCAGCTCCTACGAGCAGTACTTC.